The 21 T cell receptor beta chains below all came from one sample that was sequenced in a study of CD4+ T cells in melanoma. Clones were read by immunoSEQ multiplex PCR, and TCRdb kept only the in-frame ones, dropping some. This sample carries some 12,000 clones, around 69% of them seen once, and the ten largest clones take 8.9%. Input material: cells from a culture (not recorded whether cultured in vitro). The receptor set was obtained from a human donor with melanoma.

The J gene is TRBJ2-1, the V gene TRBV19, with 7 positions matching TRBD1. V was clipped by 2 bases and J by 9 bases; unmatched bases: 7. Germline CDR1 LNHDA, CDR2 SQIVND (reference sequence). This CDR3 has 14 residues. Written as DNA, the CDR3 is TGTGCCAGTAGTATAAGGGGGACAGTCGGTGAGCAGTTCTTC. It codes for CASSIRGTVGEQFF.

This clone has more than one count but fewer than ten. This sequence joins TRBV19 and TRBJ1-2; D perhaps matches TRBD1 (6 bases). Germline CDR1 is LNHDA and CDR2 is SQIVND (reference sequence). The CDR3 consists of 16 residues. Trimming pared 7 bases from V and 4 bases from J, leaving 22 bases between. The CDR3 DNA reads TGTGCCAGTACCGCTCCCAAACAGGGCGTGGGCTATGGCTACACCTTC. This encodes CASTAPKQGVGYGYTF.

The J gene is TRBJ2-7, the V gene TRBV6-1, with D tentatively TRBD2 (6 bases). The CDR3 runs to 14 residues. Deletions cut 6 bases from V and 13 bases from J, with 25 bases between. Germline assignment: CDR1 MNHNS and CDR2 SASEGT. The chain's CDR3 is CASRAYPEGPGEYF. The CDR3 DNA sequence: TGTGCCAGCAGAGCATACCCAGAGGGTCCGGGGGAATACTTC.

This chain links TRBV4-2 with TRBJ2-3, with 10 bases matching TRBD1. CDR1 LGHNA and CDR2 YNFKEQ come from the germline V gene. After removal of 6 bases from V and 6 bases from J, the junction contained 12 bases not matched to a gene. The length of the CDR3 is 16 residues. The CDR3 here is CASSLRQGASLDTQYF. CDR3 bases: TGTGCCAGCAGTCTTAGACAGGGGGCGAGTTTGGATACGCAGTATTTT.

The chain carries TRBV5-1 and TRBJ2-7; 9 bases line up with TRBD2. J gave up 4 bases and V 1 base, and 6 bases lay outside the gene matches. This CDR3 has 15 residues. Germline V lookup: CDR1 SGHRS, CDR2 YFSETQ. CDR3 DNA: TGCGCCAGCAGCTTGCGGGCGGGGGGGTTTTACGAGCAGTACTTC. Amino acid sequence: CASSLRAGGFYEQYF.

The genes are TRBV7-6 and TRBJ1-4, with D hard to call. Germline values: CDR1 SGHVS, CDR2 FNYEAQ. Trimming left V 5 bases short and J 3 bases short, with 16 bases between. CDR3 length equals 16 residues. The CDR3 here is CASSPGRHISNEKLFF. DNA of the CDR3: TGTGCCAGCAGCCCAGGCAGGCACATTTCTAATGAAAAACTGTTTTTT.

The chain joins TRBV19 to TRBJ1-4; D is uncertain. This CDR3 is 11 amino acids long. Between the trimmed V and J ends, which lost 6 bases and 7 bases, there was a span of 6 bases. Per germline, CDR1 LNHDA and CDR2 SQIVND (reference sequence). The CDR3 protein is CASSNSEKLFF. CDR3 in DNA: TGTGCCAGTAGCAACAGTGAAAAACTGTTTTTT. Based on the CDR3 plus reference TRBV19 and TRBJ1-4, the full variable domain is DGGITQSPKYLFRKEGQNVTLSCEQNLNHDAMYWYRQDPGQGLRLIYYSQIVNDFQKGDIAEGYSVSREKKESFPLTVTSAQKNPTAFYLCASSNSEKLFFGSGTQLSVL.

The chain has TRBV5-1 and TRBJ1-1; TRBD1 might be the D (5 bases). The CDR3 consists of 14 residues. Germline V gene sequence: CDR1 SGHRS, CDR2 YFSETQ. The V end lost 4 bases, the J end lost 6 bases, and 16 bases lay between the germline ends. This CDR3 is CASSLLGERAEAFF. The CDR3, as DNA: TGCGCCAGCAGCCTGTTGGGGGAACGGGCTGAAGCTTTCTTT.

The V and J genes are TRBV5-1 and TRBJ2-6; 7 bases line up with TRBD1. V trimming: 1 base; J trimming: 2 bases; junction bases outside the gene matches: 3. The CDR3 has 16 residues. CDR1 and CDR2 (germline): SGHRS, YFSETQ. DNA of the CDR3: TGCGCCAGCAGCTTGAGCGGACAGGCTGGGGCCAACGTCCTGACTTTC. Amino acids: CASSLSGQAGANVLTF.

This clone was found a few times. The chain recombines TRBV2 with TRBJ2-2, with TRBD1 as a possible D gene (6 bases). With 6 bases removed from V and 4 bases from J, the gap between germline ends came to 9 bases. Per germline, CDR1 SNHLY and CDR2 FYNNEI. CDR3 length: 13 residues. For the CDR3, the DNA is TGTGCCAGCAGGCAACAGGGCACCGGGGAGCTGTTTTTT. Protein sequence: CASRQQGTGELFF.

V gene TRBV19 combines with J gene TRBJ2-1; 7 bases agree with TRBD1. Germline V gene data show CDR1 as LNHDA and CDR2 as SQIVND (reference sequence). The CDR3 is 14 amino acids. Losses at the gene ends were 1 base for V and 13 bases for J; bases not matched to a gene: 10. CDR3 sequence reads: CASSIGARTGPQFF. CDR3 coding DNA: TGTGCCAGTAGTATAGGAGCTAGGACAGGACCCCAGTTCTTC.

This clone occurred a few times. The CDR3: CASGGPGGRHNEQFF. CDR3 sequence (DNA): TGTGCCAGCGGGGGGCCAGGGGGGAGACACAATGAGCAGTTCTTC. This rearrangement joins TRBV6-1 to TRBJ2-1; D possibly corresponds to TRBD1 (7 bases). V lost 8 bases, J lost 5 bases, and 19 bases lay in between. CDR3 length equals 15 residues. Germline values: CDR1 MNHNS, CDR2 SASEGT.

The chain uses TRBV4-1 and TRBJ1-6, with D uncertain. The V gene lost 0 bases and the J gene lost 10 bases, with 10 bases spanning the gap. This CDR3 comprises 14 residues. From germline, CDR1 is MGHRA and CDR2 YSYEKL. This CDR3 is CASSQEPGWSPLHF. Written as DNA, the CDR3 is TGCGCCAGCAGCCAAGAACCGGGCTGGTCACCCCTCCACTTT.

The chain couples TRBV4-1 to TRBJ2-7; D not certain. Per the germline V gene, CDR1 is MGHRA and CDR2 is YSYEKL. The CDR3 is 15 amino acids. Trimming shortened V by 3 bases and J by 0 bases, and 12 bases separated the two germline ends. CDR3 sequence reads: CASSHGLGSSYEQYF. For the CDR3, the DNA is TGCGCCAGCAGCCACGGTCTGGGTAGCTCCTACGAGCAGTACTTC.

The table lists this clone with a count of one. The gene calls are TRBV5-6 and TRBJ2-3, with D perhaps matching TRBD1 or TRBD2 (6 bases each). Germline lookup yields CDR1 SGHDT and CDR2 YYEEEE. The CDR3 is 14 amino acids. V lost 0 bases and J 3 bases, leaving 8 bases between the germline ends. The CDR3 loop reads CASSLGRGTDTQYF. The CDR3 region has the DNA TGTGCCAGCAGCTTGGGGAGGGGGACAGATACGCAGTATTTT.

The rearrangement uses TRBV2 and TRBJ1-2; D may be TRBD1 (5 bases). CDR1 is SNHLY and CDR2 is FYNNEI in the germline V gene. V gave up 7 bases and J gave up 0 bases, with 24 bases separating them. The CDR3 is 18 residues long. The CDR3 reads CASMPLTTGLRSNYGYTF. The CDR3 DNA follows: TGTGCCAGCATGCCTTTGACCACGGGACTCCGGTCTAACTATGGCTACACCTTC.

The chain carries TRBV13 and TRBJ2-1, with 9 bases identical to TRBD2. Germline V CDR1 and CDR2: PRHDT, FYEKMQ (reference sequence). CDR3 length: 15 amino acids. V shed 5 bases and J 6 bases; nucleotides not matched to a gene: 8. As DNA, the CDR3 is TGTGCCAGCAGCGCCTGGAGCGGGGGGACCAATGAGCAGTTCTTC. Residues: CASSAWSGGTNEQFF.

V is TRBV7-3 and J is TRBJ1-5; D uncertain. The CDR3 extends over 14 amino acids. From germline, CDR1 is SGHTA and CDR2 FQGTGA. V lost 2 bases, J lost 0 bases, and 5 bases lay in between. The CDR3, as DNA: TGTGCCAGCAGCTTAGAGATTAGCAATCAGCCCCAGCATTTT. It is translated as CASSLEISNQPQHF. The complete variable domain, with remaining parts taken from reference TRBV7-3 and TRBJ1-5, reads GAGVSQTPSNKVTEKGKYVELRCDPISGHTALYWYRQSLGQGPEFLIYFQGTGAADDSGLPNDRFFAVRPEGSVSTLKIQRTERGDSAVYLCASSLEISNQPQHFGDGTRLSIL.

The CDR3 DNA is TGTGCCAGCAGTCGGACAGGGGGCGTCTATGGCTACACCTTC. This sequence encodes CASSRTGGVYGYTF. The J gene is TRBJ1-2, the V gene TRBV7-2, with 11 nucleotides matching TRBD1. This CDR3 is built from 14 residues. V trimming: 6 bases; J trimming: 4 bases; junction bases outside the gene matches: 4. Germline assignment: CDR1 SGHTA and CDR2 FQGNSA.

V and J are TRBV30 and TRBJ2-3; D is perhaps TRBD1 (6 bases). The germline V gene encodes CDR1 GTSNPN and CDR2 SVGIG (reference sequence). The CDR3 sequence is 14 residues long. Deletions cut 3 bases from V and 0 bases from J, with 10 bases between. This chain's CDR3 is CAWSHRESTDTQYF. The CDR3 DNA reads TGTGCCTGGAGCCACAGGGAGAGCACAGATACGCAGTATTTT.

The rearrangement uses TRBV19 and TRBJ1-1; possible D gene TRBD1, 5 bases. The V and J ends lost 6 bases and 2 bases respectively, with 10 bases between them. The CDR3 totals 13 residues. CDR1 is LNHDA, CDR2 SQIVND, per germline (reference sequence). The CDR3 DNA sequence: TGTGCCAGTAGCTTTCAGGGAAACACTGAAGCTTTCTTT. Amino acid sequence: CASSFQGNTEAFF.